This is a list of T cell receptor beta chains from one sample in a study of vaccination and CD4 T cells after COVID-19. Their cognate antigens are unknown. MiXCR was run by TCRdb on the PCR reads, yielding one entry per CDR3 protein. The repertoire holds 4,200 or so distinct CDR3 sequences, with under 70% as singletons. Sequencing was performed on CD4+ T cells from blood, cultured in vitro. These receptors were collected from a human donor who had recovered from COVID-19. CDR3s include the opening cysteine and the closing phenylalanine or tryptophan. The D gene is left open where the match is weak. The listing skips clone size in some rows; elsewhere it reads once, few, many or a size class.

CDR3aa	CDR3nt	d_gene	abundance	j_gene	v_gene
CSARPGLAGGTDTQYF	TGCAGTGCTAGACCCGGACTAGCGGGAGGGACAGATACGCAGTATTTT	TRBD2	.	TRBJ2-3	TRBV20-1
CASSFRGGLDTQYF	TGTGCCAGCAGTTTCCGCGGGGGCCTCGATACGCAGTATTTT	.	.	TRBJ2-3	TRBV12-3/TRBV12-4
CSARFQSDRIIF	TGCAGTGCTAGATTCCAGTCCGACAGGATTATTTTC	.	.	TRBJ1-2	TRBV20-1
CASSFGGTAQGYTF	TGTGCCAGCAGCTTCGGGGGGACCGCTCAAGGCTACACCTTC	.	once	TRBJ1-2	TRBV6-2/TRBV6-3
CASSQTWKETQYF	TGTGCCAGCAGCCAAACATGGAAAGAGACCCAGTACTTC	.	once	TRBJ2-5	TRBV6-1
CSANEGARSGYTF	TGCAGTGCTAACGAGGGGGCGCGAAGTGGCTACACCTTC	TRBD1	few	TRBJ1-2	TRBV20-1
CASSLPAFRGYTF	TGTGCCAGCAGCCTCCCCGCCTTTCGGGGCTACACCTTC	.	.	TRBJ1-2	TRBV7-2
CASSFTGNGYTF	TGTGCCAGCAGCTTTACAGGGAATGGCTACACCTTC	.	few	TRBJ1-2	TRBV6-1
CSAMGQGGSWAQHF	TGCAGTGCGATGGGACAGGGTGGGAGTTGGGCCCAGCATTTT	TRBD1	.	TRBJ1-5	TRBV20-1
CASSSRGQGNYGYTF	TGTGCCAGCAGCTCACGTGGACAGGGGAACTATGGCTACACCTTC	TRBD1	few	TRBJ1-2	TRBV7-9
CASRPDSNYGYTF	TGTGCCAGCCGTCCAGACAGTAACTATGGCTACACCTTC	.	.	TRBJ1-2	TRBV2
CATSRGGTGNSPLHF	TGTGCCACCAGCAGAGGCGGGACAGGGAATTCACCCCTCCACTTT	TRBD1	.	TRBJ1-6	TRBV15
CATQGALDTEAFF	TGTGCCACCCAGGGGGCGCTGGACACTGAAGCTTTCTTT	TRBD1	.	TRBJ1-1	TRBV10-3
CAWGAMGGNQPQHF	TGTGCCTGGGGGGCCATGGGGGGCAATCAGCCCCAGCATTTT	.	few	TRBJ1-5	TRBV30
CASSSRQGINTEAFF	TGTGCCAGCAGTTCGAGACAGGGTATAAACACTGAAGCTTTCTTT	TRBD1	.	TRBJ1-1	TRBV6-5
CASSDSYHGYTF	TGTGCCAGCAGCGACTCGTATCATGGCTACACCTTC	.	.	TRBJ1-2	TRBV7-2
CASSYSGGSSYEQYF	TGTGCCAGCAGTTACTCGGGGGGTAGCTCCTACGAGCAGTACTTC	.	.	TRBJ2-7	TRBV6-5
CASSRLIGTGGEQYF	TGTGCCAGCAGTCGCCTAATCGGGACTGGGGGAGAGCAGTACTTC	.	.	TRBJ2-7	TRBV6-2/TRBV6-3
CASWTGGNSPLHF	TGTGCCAGCTGGACAGGGGGTAATTCACCCCTCCACTTT	TRBD1	.	TRBJ1-6	TRBV5-8
CATSDSSGPYEQYF	TGTGCCACCAGTGATTCAAGCGGTCCCTACGAGCAGTACTTC	.	.	TRBJ2-7	TRBV24-1
CASSAPGGKAFF	TGTGCCAGCAGTGCCCCGGGGGGCAAAGCTTTCTTT	.	few	TRBJ1-1	TRBV6-4
CSALRGQGTDTQYF	TGCAGTGCTCTCAGGGGGCAGGGCACAGATACGCAGTATTTT	TRBD1	.	TRBJ2-3	TRBV20-1
CASSEDGNYGYTF	TGCGCCAGCAGTGAGGACGGGAACTATGGCTACACCTTC	.	.	TRBJ1-2	TRBV10-1
CASSPGRQQETQYF	TGTGCCAGCAGCCCGGGACGACAACAAGAGACCCAGTACTTC	.	.	TRBJ2-5	TRBV7-8
CSAPNLQGKGYGYTF	TGCAGTGCTCCGAATCTACAGGGGAAGGGCTATGGCTACACCTTC	TRBD1	few	TRBJ1-2	TRBV20-1
CASSAGQLYGYTF	TGTGCCAGCAGTGCGGGACAGCTCTATGGCTACACCTTC	TRBD1	.	TRBJ1-2	TRBV6-1
CSARGAIFGYTF	TGCAGTGCTAGGGGGGCAATCTTTGGCTACACCTTC	.	.	TRBJ1-2	TRBV20-1
CATLDRGSETQYF	TGTGCCACCTTGGACAGGGGGTCGGAGACCCAGTACTTC	TRBD1	hyperexpanded	TRBJ2-5	TRBV10-3
CSARGGNTEAFF	TGCAGTGCTCGAGGGGGGAACACTGAAGCTTTCTTT	.	.	TRBJ1-1	TRBV20-1
CAIGYSYGYTF	TGTGCCATCGGATACAGCTATGGCTACACCTTC	.	few	TRBJ1-2	TRBV10-3
CASSLREDYGYTF	TGTGCCAGCAGCCTCAGGGAGGACTATGGCTACACCTTC	.	.	TRBJ1-2	TRBV6-1
CASSPNTAGGTEAFF	TGTGCCAGCAGCCCGAATACTGCGGGGGGCACTGAAGCTTTCTTT	.	once	TRBJ1-1	TRBV28
CATSRDRGGYEQYF	TGTGCCACCAGCAGAGATCGGGGGGGTTACGAGCAGTACTTC	TRBD2	.	TRBJ2-7	TRBV15
CASRRTGSSYEQYF	TGTGCCAGCAGGAGGACAGGGAGCTCCTACGAGCAGTACTTC	TRBD1	.	TRBJ2-7	TRBV2
CASSLGSNQPQHF	TGCGCCAGCAGCTTGGGCAGCAATCAGCCCCAGCATTTT	.	medium-sized	TRBJ1-5	TRBV5-1
CASSYTGRGGYTF	TGCGCCAGCAGCTATACAGGGAGGGGTGGCTACACCTTC	.	.	TRBJ1-2	TRBV5-1